A single sample gave rise to the 30 T cell receptor beta chains below, sequenced in a study of regulatory T cells in long-lasting Graves disease. Arm-PCR of CDR3 regions and iRepertoire HTBI primers were the basis on which TCR beta libraries were built. TCRdb fed the multiplex PCR reads into MiXCR, producing one record per CDR3 protein. The data show about 400,000 distinct CDR3 sequences, around 16% seen once. Time point indicated: newly diagnosed GD, antithyroid drugs for less than 3 months. PBMC RNA served as the TCR library source. The sequenced sample was peripheral blood mononuclear cells (PBMCs), obtained at new diagnosis, from a patient treated with antithyroid drugs. The origin of the receptors is a female donor with Graves disease.

This clonotype was recorded many times. The rearrangement uses TRBV20-1 and TRBJ2-7, with 9 bases lining up with TRBD2. The CDR3 has 15 amino acids. The V and J ends lost 3 bases and 4 bases, in that order; junction bases with no gene match: 10. Germline-derived CDR1 and CDR2 are DFQATT and SNEGSKA (reference sequence). In DNA form, the CDR3 reads TGCAGTGCTAGGGGGGTGACTAGCGGAGCTTACGAGCAGTACTTC. This sequence encodes CSARGVTSGAYEQYF.

This clonotype was counted at least ten times. This chain links TRBV7-2 with TRBJ2-7; D may be TRBD2 (6 bases). CDR1 SGHTA and CDR2 FQGNSA come from the germline V gene. The CDR3 length is 16 residues. Trimming shortened V by 4 bases and J by 5 bases, and 21 bases separated the two germline ends. The CDR3 loop is CASSSGRTSGRDEQYF. The CDR3 nucleotides read TGTGCCAGCAGCTCGGGGAGGACCTCCGGAAGGGACGAGCAGTACTTC. Based on the CDR3 plus reference TRBV7-2 and TRBJ2-7, the full variable domain is GAGVSQSPSNKVTEKGKDVELRCDPISGHTALYWYRQSLGQGLEFLIYFQGNSAPDKSGLPSDRFSAERTGGSVSTLTIQRTQQEDSAVYLCASSSGRTSGRDEQYFGPGTRLTVT.

In this sample, this clonotype turned up many times. The rearrangement uses TRBV11-1 and TRBJ2-7, with 8 bases aligning to TRBD2. CDR3 size: 17 residues. V lost 5 bases, J lost 2 bases, and 14 bases stayed unmatched. CDR1 SGHAT and CDR2 FQDESV come from the germline V gene (reference sequence). CDR3 protein: CASSPQFLAGGTYEQYF. In DNA, the CDR3 is TGTGCCAGCAGCCCTCAATTCCTCGCGGGGGGAACCTACGAGCAGTACTTC.

This clonotype came up many times. CDR3 bases: TGTGCCAGCAGTTACACCTCGGGGACCCAATTGAACACTGAAGCTTTCTTT. This sequence encodes CASSYTSGTQLNTEAFF. The chain has TRBV6-5 and TRBJ1-1; the D gene is possibly TRBD1 (5 bases). CDR1 is MNHEY, CDR2 SVGAGI, per germline. Deletions cut 2 bases from V and 0 bases from J, with 16 bases between. This CDR3 has 17 residues.

This clonotype came up many times. The CDR3 region is CASRPTGLAGGEQYF. The CDR3, as DNA: TGTGCCAGCAGGCCAACCGGACTAGCGGGGGGCGAGCAGTACTTC. This chain joins TRBV3-1 and TRBJ2-7; 14 bases are a match to TRBD2. V lost 6 bases to trimming and J lost 6 bases; unmatched junction nucleotides: 7. From germline, CDR1 is LGHDT and CDR2 YNNKEL (reference sequence). The CDR3 extends over 15 amino acids.

This clonotype was found a few times. The V and J genes are TRBV5-6 and TRBJ2-1; possibly TRBD1 or TRBD2 for D (5 bases each). CDR3 length: 18 residues. CDR1 is SGHDT, CDR2 YYEEEE, per germline. Between the trimmed V and J ends, which lost 4 bases and 0 bases, there was a span of 20 bases. CDR3 nucleotides: TGTGCCAGCAGCCCTGGGGCTAGCCTTACTAGCTCCTACAATGAGCAGTTCTTC. Amino acid sequence: CASSPGASLTSSYNEQFF.

The gene calls are TRBV7-9 and TRBJ1-1; TRBD1 might be the D (5 bases). Germline V gene lookup returns CDR1 SEHNR and CDR2 FQNEAQ (reference sequence). The CDR3 covers 14 residues. Deletions cut 3 bases from V and 2 bases from J, with 10 bases between. The CDR3 region is CASSLGRSNTEAFF. The DNA of the CDR3 is TGTGCCAGCAGCTTGGGACGGTCCAACACTGAAGCTTTCTTT.

This clonotype was counted a few times. The rearrangement links TRBV12-5 to TRBJ1-2; a weak D match, TRBD1 (5 bases). V was trimmed by 0 bases and J by 1 base, leaving 21 bases between them. CDR1 is LGHNT, CDR2 FRNRAP, per germline. This CDR3 comprises 19 residues. The CDR3 nucleotides are TGTGCTAGTGGTTTGGTACTAGGTCAGGGCCCCTCTTTTAACTATGGCTACACCTTC. Protein product: CASGLVLGQGPSFNYGYTF.

In this sample, this clonotype turned up many times. J is TRBJ1-1 and V is TRBV7-2; 7 bases match TRBD1. Germline CDR1 reads SGHTA; CDR2 reads FQGNSA. CDR3 length: 18 residues. J gave up 5 bases and V 1 base, and 16 bases lay outside the gene matches. The CDR3 loop is CASSLGTGTVYRITEAFF. The CDR3, as DNA: TGTGCCAGCAGCTTAGGGACCGGGACAGTCTACCGAATTACTGAAGCTTTCTTT. The full variable domain, rest sourced from reference TRBV7-2 and TRBJ1-1, is GAGVSQSPSNKVTEKGKDVELRCDPISGHTALYWYRQSLGQGLEFLIYFQGNSAPDKSGLPSDRFSAERTGGSVSTLTIQRTQQEDSAVYLCASSLGTGTVYRITEAFFGQGTRLTVV.

V usage is TRBV7-2 and J usage is TRBJ2-1, with 8 bases matching TRBD2. CDR1 and CDR2 (germline): SGHTA, FQGNSA. The CDR3 is made up of 15 amino acids. J lost 8 bases, V lost 5 bases, and 11 bases had no gene match. The CDR3 region is CASSTSGTSHDEQFF. The CDR3 DNA is TGTGCCAGCAGCACATCCGGGACTAGTCATGATGAGCAGTTCTTC.

This clonotype was picked up many times. The chain has TRBV15 and TRBJ2-3; no firm D call. This CDR3 contains 15 residues. Trimming took off 3 bases at V and 6 bases at J, with 16 bases between the two ends. Germline V gives CDR1 LNHNV, CDR2 YYDKDF (reference sequence). The CDR3 DNA follows: TGTGCCACCAGCAGGACCGCGCTGGAGATGGATACGCAGTATTTT. Amino acid sequence: CATSRTALEMDTQYF.

This clonotype came up many times. The CDR3 loop reads CASAAGQGVYNEQFF. In nucleotides, the CDR3 is TGCGCCAGCGCCGCGGGACAGGGGGTGTACAATGAGCAGTTCTTC. The V gene is TRBV5-1, the J gene TRBJ2-1; 11 bases fit TRBD1. The CDR3 is 15 amino acids. CDR1 SGHRS and CDR2 YFSETQ come from the germline V gene. J gave up 4 bases and V 7 bases, and 7 bases lay outside the gene matches.

This clonotype showed up just a few times. A read error may explain this, as a much larger clone is one base away. Likely a read error: the CDR3 ends without its conserved phenylalanine or tryptophan. The chain joins TRBV6-1 to TRBJ2-1; 10 positions agree with TRBD1. CDR1 and CDR2 from the germline V gene are MNHNS and SASEGT. The V gene end was trimmed by 6 bases and the J gene end by 2 bases; junction bases not matched to a gene: 4. This CDR3 spans 15 amino acids. The CDR3 nucleotides read TGTGCCAGCAGCCCGACAGGGGGCGCCTACAATGAGCAGTTCTCC. Translation: CASSPTGGAYNEQFS.

This clonotype was picked up many times. The chain links TRBV18 to TRBJ2-1; D not certain. The CDR3 has 12 amino acids. Per germline, CDR1 KGHSH and CDR2 LQKENI. Deletions cut 2 bases from V and 9 bases from J, with 8 bases between. CDR3 protein: CASSPSQSEQFF. The CDR3 nucleotides are TGTGCCAGCTCACCATCGCAGAGTGAGCAGTTCTTC. The entire variable domain, with the rest obtained from reference TRBV18 and TRBJ2-1, is as follows: NAGVMQNPRHLVRRRGQEARLRCSPMKGHSHVYWYRQLPEEGLKFMVYLQKENIIDESGMPKERFSAEFPKEGPSILRIQQVVRGDSAAYFCASSPSQSEQFFGPGTRLTVL.

This clonotype occurred a few times. Sequence at one end of the junction differs from germline and may be a read error. The J gene is TRBJ1-1, the V gene TRBV12-3 or TRBV12-4, with D maybe TRBD1 (6 bases). There are 15 residues in the CDR3. The CDR3 is CASRPPISGDTGAFF. The CDR3 DNA reads TGTGCCAGCAGGCCACCCATCTCTGGGGACACTGGAGCTTTCTTT.

This clonotype was recorded many times. The chain has TRBV2 and TRBJ1-5; maybe TRBD1 (5 bases). The CDR3 runs 13 residues. V was pared by 5 bases and J by 10 bases, with 15 bases between. Germline V gives CDR1 SNHLY, CDR2 FYNNEI. DNA for the CDR3: TGTGCCAGCAGTATCGGGACGGTAGGTCCCCAGCATTTT. This translates into CASSIGTVGPQHF. Drawing the rest from reference TRBV2 and TRBJ1-5, the complete variable domain is EPEVTQTPSHQVTQMGQEVILRCVPISNHLYFYWYRQILGQKVEFLVSFYNNEISEKSEIFDDQFSVERPDGSNFTLKIRSTKLEDSAMYFCASSIGTVGPQHFGDGTRLSIL.

Many counts were recorded for this clonotype. The V gene is TRBV12-5, the J gene TRBJ1-2, with 8 nucleotides matching TRBD1. CDR1 and CDR2 (germline): LGHNT, FRNRAP. With 4 bases clipped from V and 5 bases from J, the junction kept 3 bases outside the gene matches. The CDR3 length is 13 residues. The CDR3 here is CASGSDRAYGYTF. Written as DNA, the CDR3 is TGTGCTAGTGGTTCGGACAGGGCTTATGGCTACACCTTC.

This clonotype was counted at least ten times. The chain is built from TRBV11-2 and TRBJ2-1; D might be TRBD1 (5 bases). Germline CDR1 is SGHAT and CDR2 is FQNNGV. The CDR3 consists of 12 residues. V shed 5 bases and J shed 5 bases, with 7 bases lying between them. The CDR3: CASSDSHNEQFF. CDR3 coding DNA: TGTGCCAGCAGCGACAGCCACAATGAGCAGTTCTTC. The whole variable domain, remainder taken from reference TRBV11-2 and TRBJ2-1, is EAGVAQSPRYKIIEKRQSVAFWCNPISGHATLYWYQQILGQGPKLLIQFQNNGVVDDSQLPKDRFSAERLKGVDSTLKIQPAKLEDSAVYLCASSDSHNEQFFGPGTRLTVL.

V gene TRBV2 combines with J gene TRBJ2-3; TRBD2 might be the D (6 bases). The V end lost 8 bases, the J end lost 4 bases, and 25 bases lay between the germline ends. The CDR3 is made up of 17 amino acids. Germline values: CDR1 SNHLY, CDR2 FYNNEI. Written as DNA, the CDR3 is TGTGCCAGCCGACGCACTTCACTAGCACCGAGTGCAGATACGCAGTATTTT. Its protein is CASRRTSLAPSADTQYF.

On this clonotype itself: This sequence is one base from a far larger clone and is likely a read error. The gene calls are TRBV2 and TRBJ2-3; TRBD1 matches 10 bases. The better agreement between TRBJ2-1 and the DNA end casts doubt on the J call. CDR3 size: 17 residues. Germline V gene sequence: CDR1 SNHLY, CDR2 FYNNEI. Written as DNA, the CDR3 is TGTGCCAGCAGTGAAGCCCAATCGACAGGGGGCTGGGAGACCCAGTTCTTC. It is translated as CASSEAQSTGGWETQFF.

This clonotype was seen at least ten times. The chain employs TRBV6-5 and TRBJ2-1, with 9 bases that match TRBD1. From germline, CDR1 is MNHEY and CDR2 SVGAGI. This CDR3 is built from 16 residues. V lost 2 bases, J lost 2 bases, and 4 bases stayed unmatched. The CDR3 loop reads CASSYAGTGPYNEQFF. In nucleotides, the CDR3 is TGTGCCAGCAGTTACGCCGGGACAGGGCCCTACAATGAGCAGTTCTTC.

Many counts were recorded for this clonotype. The chain has TRBV12-3 or TRBV12-4 and TRBJ1-5; no reliable D call. Trimming left V 8 bases short and J 2 bases short, with 13 bases between. The CDR3 runs 14 residues. For the CDR3, the DNA is TGTGCCAGCGGTGGGCTGGGCGGCAATCAGCCCCAGCATTTT. Its protein is CASGGLGGNQPQHF.

This clonotype was picked up many times. The rearrangement joins TRBV28 to TRBJ2-7, with 9 bases identical to TRBD1. The junction had 6 bases not matched to a gene; V was cut back by 4 bases and J by 5 bases. This CDR3 has 14 amino acids. CDR1 and CDR2 (germline): MDHEN, SYDVKM. CDR3 DNA sequence: TGTGCCAGCAGTTCCGGACAGGGGATGAACGAGCAGTACTTC. Protein sequence: CASSSGQGMNEQYF. Together with reference TRBV28 and TRBJ2-7, the CDR3 gives the full variable domain: DVKVTQSSRYLVKRTGEKVFLECVQDMDHENMFWYRQDPGLGLRLIYFSYDVKMKEKGDIPEGYSVSREKKERFSLILESASTNQTSMYLCASSSGQGMNEQYFGPGTRLTVT.

This clonotype has ten or more counts. The chain links TRBV11-2 to TRBJ2-7, with 9 bases aligning to TRBD2. Looked up from germline, CDR1 is SGHAT and CDR2 is FQNNGV. The CDR3 runs to 14 residues. J lost 6 bases, V lost 5 bases, and 8 bases had no gene match. CDR3 coding DNA: TGTGCCAGCAGCATGACTAGCGGAGTCGCCGAGCAGTACTTC. The encoded protein is CASSMTSGVAEQYF.

The gene calls are TRBV29-1 and TRBJ1-1; TRBD1 matches at 11 bases. J was trimmed by 3 bases and V by 4 bases; bases with no gene match: 7. The germline CDR1 and CDR2 sequences are SQVTM and ANQGSEA. The CDR3 is 15 amino acids. The CDR3 sequence is CSVGSGQGGDTEAFF. The CDR3 DNA follows: TGCAGCGTTGGATCGGGACAGGGGGGGGACACTGAAGCTTTCTTT.

This clonotype appeared a few times. This chain joins TRBV15 and TRBJ1-1; D is unclear. The CDR3 loop spans 14 amino acids. Trimming removed 0 bases at V and 7 bases at J, with 12 bases between. Looked up from germline, CDR1 is LNHNV and CDR2 is YYDKDF (reference sequence). CDR3 in DNA: TGTGCCACCAGCAGAGACCCCCGAGACCTTGAAGCTTTCTTT. This sequence encodes CATSRDPRDLEAFF.

The gene calls are TRBV3-1 and TRBJ2-2; D gene ambiguous. Trimming took 4 bases from V and 5 from J, leaving 5 bases between them. The germline gives CDR1 LGHDT, CDR2 YNNKEL (reference sequence). This CDR3 has 12 amino acids. CDR3: CASSRYTGELFF. In nucleotides, the CDR3 is TGTGCCAGCAGCCGCTATACCGGGGAGCTGTTTTTT.

This clonotype was detected ten times or more. The chain carries TRBV10-3 and TRBJ2-2; D unresolved. CDR1 and CDR2 from the germline V gene are ENHRY and SYGVKD. The CDR3 has 15 residues. The germline V and J ends were trimmed by 2 bases and 2 bases, with 9 bases remaining between them. The CDR3 nucleotides read TGTGCCATCAGTGAGAACATGGACAACACCGGGGAGCTGTTTTTT. This gives the protein CAISENMDNTGELFF.

This chain uses TRBV5-1 with TRBJ2-7, with 10 positions matching TRBD2. CDR3 size: 16 residues. The V gene end was trimmed by 0 bases and the J gene end by 7 bases; junction bases not matched to a gene: 10. Germline CDR1 reads SGHRS; CDR2 reads YFSETQ. The CDR3 sequence is CASSLATSGRASEQYF. CDR3 coding DNA: TGCGCCAGCAGCTTGGCTACCAGCGGGAGGGCCAGTGAGCAGTACTTC. The full variable domain, its missing parts supplied by reference TRBV5-1 and TRBJ2-7, is KAGVTQTPRYLIKTRGQQVTLSCSPISGHRSVSWYQQTPGQGLQFLFEYFSETQRNKGNFPGRFSGRQFSNSRSEMNVSTLELGDSALYLCASSLATSGRASEQYFGPGTRLTVT.

This clonotype was detected many times. The rearrangement links TRBV3-1 to TRBJ2-3; 11 positions agree with TRBD2. V shed 7 bases, J shed 5 bases, and the junction held 5 bases outside the gene matches. CDR1 and CDR2 from the germline V gene are LGHDT and YNNKEL (reference sequence). The CDR3 length is 14 residues. Here the CDR3 reads CASTLAGVLDTQYF. Here the CDR3 DNA reads TGTGCCAGCACACTAGCGGGAGTTCTAGATACGCAGTATTTT.